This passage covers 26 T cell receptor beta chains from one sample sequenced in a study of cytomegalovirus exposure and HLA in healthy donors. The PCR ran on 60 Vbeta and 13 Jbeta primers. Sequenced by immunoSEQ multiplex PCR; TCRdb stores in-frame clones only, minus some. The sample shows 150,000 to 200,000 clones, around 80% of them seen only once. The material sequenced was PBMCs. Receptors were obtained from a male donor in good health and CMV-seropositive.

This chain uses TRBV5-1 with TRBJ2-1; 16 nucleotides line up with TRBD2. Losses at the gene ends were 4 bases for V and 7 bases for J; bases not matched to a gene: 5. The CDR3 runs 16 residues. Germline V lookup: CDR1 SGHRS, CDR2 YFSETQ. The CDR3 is CASSPSGLAGGNEQFF. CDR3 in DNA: TGCGCCAGCAGCCCTTCGGGACTAGCGGGAGGGAATGAGCAGTTCTTC.

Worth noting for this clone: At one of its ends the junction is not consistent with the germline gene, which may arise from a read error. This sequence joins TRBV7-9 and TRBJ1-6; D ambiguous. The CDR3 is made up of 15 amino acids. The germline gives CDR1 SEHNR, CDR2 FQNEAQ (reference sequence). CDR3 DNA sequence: TGTGTCAGCAGCTTCGATCACAGCAAATCTTCACCCCTCCACTTT. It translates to CVSSFDHSKSSPLHF.

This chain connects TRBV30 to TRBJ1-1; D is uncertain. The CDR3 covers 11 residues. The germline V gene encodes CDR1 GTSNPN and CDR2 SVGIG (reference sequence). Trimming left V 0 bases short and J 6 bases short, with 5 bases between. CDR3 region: CAWSVLPEAFF. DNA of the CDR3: TGTGCCTGGAGTGTACTTCCTGAAGCTTTCTTT.

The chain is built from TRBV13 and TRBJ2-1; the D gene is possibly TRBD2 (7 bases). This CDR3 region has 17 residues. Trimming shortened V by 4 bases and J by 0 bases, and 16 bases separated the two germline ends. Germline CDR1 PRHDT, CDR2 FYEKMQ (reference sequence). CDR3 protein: CASSSPRGGSSYNEQFF. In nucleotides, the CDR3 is TGTGCCAGCAGCTCCCCGAGGGGGGGGAGCTCCTACAATGAGCAGTTCTTC.

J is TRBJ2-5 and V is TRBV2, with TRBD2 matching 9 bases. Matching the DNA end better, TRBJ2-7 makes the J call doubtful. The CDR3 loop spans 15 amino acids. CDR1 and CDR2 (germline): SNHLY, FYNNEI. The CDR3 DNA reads TGTGCCAGCAGTGAAGGGGGACTAGCTGGTTACGAGCAGTACTTC. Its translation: CASSEGGLAGYEQYF.

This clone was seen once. The CDR3 region has the DNA TGCGCCAGCAGCCAGGGACTAGCGGGGAGTTACGAGCAGTACTTC. Protein sequence: CASSQGLAGSYEQYF. The chain has TRBV4-3 and TRBJ2-7, with TRBD2 matching 13 bases. The CDR3 is made up of 15 amino acids. Germline assignment: CDR1 LGHNA and CDR2 YSLEER. Losses at the gene ends were 3 bases for V and 4 bases for J; bases not matched to a gene: 3.

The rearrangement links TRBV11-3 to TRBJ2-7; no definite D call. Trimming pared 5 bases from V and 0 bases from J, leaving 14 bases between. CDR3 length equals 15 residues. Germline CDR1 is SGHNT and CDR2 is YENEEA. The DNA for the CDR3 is TGTGCCAGCAGCCCGGCCTTACCTAGCTCCTACGAGCAGTACTTC. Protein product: CASSPALPSSYEQYF.

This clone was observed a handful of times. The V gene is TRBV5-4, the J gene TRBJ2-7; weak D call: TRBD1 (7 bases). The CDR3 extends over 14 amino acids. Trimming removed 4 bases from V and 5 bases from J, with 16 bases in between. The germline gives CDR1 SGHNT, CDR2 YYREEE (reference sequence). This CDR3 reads CASSLRQGLDEQYF. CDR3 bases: TGTGCCAGCAGCCTCCGACAGGGACTGGACGAGCAGTACTTC.

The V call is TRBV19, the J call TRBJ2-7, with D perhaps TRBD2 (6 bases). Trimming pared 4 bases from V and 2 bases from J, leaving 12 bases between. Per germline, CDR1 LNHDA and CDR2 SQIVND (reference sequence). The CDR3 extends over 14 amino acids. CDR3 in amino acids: CASSRGGTTYEQYF. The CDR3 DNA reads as TGTGCCAGTAGTAGAGGCGGGACCACCTACGAGCAGTACTTC.

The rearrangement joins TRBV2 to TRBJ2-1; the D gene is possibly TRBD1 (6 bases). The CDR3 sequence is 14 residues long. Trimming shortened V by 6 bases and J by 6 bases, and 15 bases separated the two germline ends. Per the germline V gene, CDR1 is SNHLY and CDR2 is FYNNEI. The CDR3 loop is CASRRETGSNEQFF. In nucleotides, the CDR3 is TGTGCCAGCAGGCGAGAGACAGGTAGCAATGAGCAGTTCTTC.

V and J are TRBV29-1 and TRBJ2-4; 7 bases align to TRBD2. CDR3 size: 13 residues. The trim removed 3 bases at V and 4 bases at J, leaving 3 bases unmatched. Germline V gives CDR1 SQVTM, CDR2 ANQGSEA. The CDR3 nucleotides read TGCAGCGTTGACAGGGAGGGGAAAAACATTCAGTACTTC. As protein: CSVDREGKNIQYF.

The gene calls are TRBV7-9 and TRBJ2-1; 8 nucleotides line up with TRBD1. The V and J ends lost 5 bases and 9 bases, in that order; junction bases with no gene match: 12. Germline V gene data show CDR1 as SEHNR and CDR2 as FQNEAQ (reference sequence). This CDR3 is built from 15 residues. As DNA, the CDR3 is TGTGCCAGCAGCCCAACAGCATGGACAGGGACTGAGCAGTTCTTC. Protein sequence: CASSPTAWTGTEQFF. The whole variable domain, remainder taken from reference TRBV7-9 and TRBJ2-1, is DTGVSQNPRHKITKRGQNVTFRCDPISEHNRLYWYRQTLGQGPEFLTYFQNEAQLEKSRLLSDRFSAERPKGSFSTLEIQRTEQGDSAMYLCASSPTAWTGTEQFFGPGTRLTVL.

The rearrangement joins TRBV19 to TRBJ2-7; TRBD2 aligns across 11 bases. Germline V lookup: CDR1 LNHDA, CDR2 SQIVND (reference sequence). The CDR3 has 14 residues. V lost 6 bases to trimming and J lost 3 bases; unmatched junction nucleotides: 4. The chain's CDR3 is CASSLTSGIYEQYF. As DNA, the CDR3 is TGTGCCAGTAGCCTGACTAGCGGGATCTACGAGCAGTACTTC.

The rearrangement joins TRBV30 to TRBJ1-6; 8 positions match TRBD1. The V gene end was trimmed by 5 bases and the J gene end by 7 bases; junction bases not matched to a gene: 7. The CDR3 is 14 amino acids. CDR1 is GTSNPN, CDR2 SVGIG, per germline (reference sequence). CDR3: CAWGQGAPNSPLHF. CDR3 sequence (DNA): TGTGCCTGGGGACAGGGAGCCCCGAATTCACCCCTCCACTTT.

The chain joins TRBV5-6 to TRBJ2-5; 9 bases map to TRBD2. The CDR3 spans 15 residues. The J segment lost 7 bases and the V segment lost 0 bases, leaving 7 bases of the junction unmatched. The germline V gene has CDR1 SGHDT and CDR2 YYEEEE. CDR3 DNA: TGTGCCAGCAGCTTGGGACTAGCGGTGCCTTGGACCCAGTACTTC. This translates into CASSLGLAVPWTQYF.

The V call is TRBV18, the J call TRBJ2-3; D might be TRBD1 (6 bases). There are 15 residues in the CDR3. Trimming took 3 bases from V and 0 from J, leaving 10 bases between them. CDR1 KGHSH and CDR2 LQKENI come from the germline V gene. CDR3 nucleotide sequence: TGTGCCAGCTCACCGGACAGCCTTAGCACAGATACGCAGTATTTT. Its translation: CASSPDSLSTDTQYF.

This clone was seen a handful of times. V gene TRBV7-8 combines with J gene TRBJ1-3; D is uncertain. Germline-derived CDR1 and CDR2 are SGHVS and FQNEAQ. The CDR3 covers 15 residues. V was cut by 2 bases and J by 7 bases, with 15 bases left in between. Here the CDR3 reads CASSLSAGHGNTIYF. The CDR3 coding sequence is TGTGCCAGCAGCTTATCAGCGGGCCACGGGAACACCATATATTTT.

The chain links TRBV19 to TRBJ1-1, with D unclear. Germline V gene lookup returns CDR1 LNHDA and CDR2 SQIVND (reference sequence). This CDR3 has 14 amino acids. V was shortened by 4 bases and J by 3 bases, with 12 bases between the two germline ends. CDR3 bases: TGTGCCAGTAGTAGAGACGGGGATGACACTGAAGCTTTCTTT. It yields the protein CASSRDGDDTEAFF.

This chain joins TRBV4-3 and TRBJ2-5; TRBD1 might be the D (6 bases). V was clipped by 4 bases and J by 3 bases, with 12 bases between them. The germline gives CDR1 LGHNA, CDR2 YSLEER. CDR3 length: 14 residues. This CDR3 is CASSPSGAEETQYF. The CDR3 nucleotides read TGCGCCAGCAGCCCTTCAGGGGCAGAAGAGACCCAGTACTTC.

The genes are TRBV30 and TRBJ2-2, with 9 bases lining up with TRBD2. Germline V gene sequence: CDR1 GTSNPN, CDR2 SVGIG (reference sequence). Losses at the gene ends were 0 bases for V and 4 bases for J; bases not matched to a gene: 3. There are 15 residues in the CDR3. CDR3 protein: CAWSVIAGVTGELFF. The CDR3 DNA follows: TGTGCCTGGAGTGTGATAGCGGGAGTCACCGGGGAGCTGTTTTTT.

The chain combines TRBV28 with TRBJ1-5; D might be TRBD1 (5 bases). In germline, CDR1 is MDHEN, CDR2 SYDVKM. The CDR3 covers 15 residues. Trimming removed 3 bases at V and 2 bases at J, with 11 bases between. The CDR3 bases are TGTGCCAGCAGTTTTGGGTGGGGGGGCAATCAGCCCCAGCATTTT. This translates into CASSFGWGGNQPQHF.

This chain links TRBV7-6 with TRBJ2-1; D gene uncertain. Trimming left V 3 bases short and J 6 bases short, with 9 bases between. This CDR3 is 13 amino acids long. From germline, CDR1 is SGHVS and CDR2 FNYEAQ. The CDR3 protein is CASSLEMGNEQFF. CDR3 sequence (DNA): TGTGCCAGCAGCTTGGAGATGGGCAATGAGCAGTTCTTC.

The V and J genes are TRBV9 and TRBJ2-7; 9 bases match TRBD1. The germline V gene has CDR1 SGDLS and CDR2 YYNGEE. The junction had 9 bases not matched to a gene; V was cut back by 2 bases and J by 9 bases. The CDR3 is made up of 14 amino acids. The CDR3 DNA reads TGTGCCAGCAGCGTCGACCCGGGACAGGGATCGCAGTACTTC. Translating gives CASSVDPGQGSQYF.

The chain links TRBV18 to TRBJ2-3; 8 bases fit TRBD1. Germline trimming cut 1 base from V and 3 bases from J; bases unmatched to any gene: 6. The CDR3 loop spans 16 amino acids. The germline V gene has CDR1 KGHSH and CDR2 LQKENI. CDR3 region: CASSPRTGIITDTQYF. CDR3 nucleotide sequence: TGTGCCAGCTCACCACGGACAGGGATTATAACAGATACGCAGTATTTT.

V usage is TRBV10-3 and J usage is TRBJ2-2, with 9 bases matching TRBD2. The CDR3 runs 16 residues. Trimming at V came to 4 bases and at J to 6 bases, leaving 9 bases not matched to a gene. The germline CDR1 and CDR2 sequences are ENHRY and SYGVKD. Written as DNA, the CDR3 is TGTGCCATCAGTGTTCAGCGGGAGGCTAGGGCCGGGGAGCTGTTTTTT. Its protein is CAISVQREARAGELFF.

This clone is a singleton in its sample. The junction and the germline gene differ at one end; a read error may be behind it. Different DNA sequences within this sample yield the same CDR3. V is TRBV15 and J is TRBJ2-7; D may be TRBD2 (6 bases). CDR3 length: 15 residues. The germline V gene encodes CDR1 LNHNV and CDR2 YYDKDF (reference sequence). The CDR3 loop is CATSRTGGGSYEQYF. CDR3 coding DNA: TGCGCCACCAGCAGGACCGGCGGAGGGTCCTACGAGCAGTACTTC.